This T cell receptor beta chain was identified in a study of blood T cell repertoires in COVID-19. In the source study's methods: Cell counts per sample came from amplifying reference gene primers. Generated by immunoSEQ multiplex PCR, the TCRdb table keeps only in-frame clones and is missing some. That table is the source of V, J and clone size, and D and trimming were worked out from the DNA. The sample shows hundreds of thousands of clones, about nine tenths of them seen only once. V lost 0 bases and J lost 1, with 10 bases in between. The CDR3 loop spans 15 amino acids. Germline values: CDR1 SGHDT, CDR2 YYEEEE.

This sequence joins TRBV5-6 and TRBJ1-1; tentative D call: TRBD1 (5 bases). The specimen was peripheral blood. This receptor was obtained from a middle-aged woman who had recovered from COVID-19. The CDR3 is CASSLVGGRNTEAFF. The DNA for the CDR3 is TGTGCCAGCAGCTTGGTCGGGGGACGGAACACTGAAGCTTTCTTT. Complete variable domain (other parts from reference TRBV5-6 and TRBJ1-1): DAGVTQSPTHLIKTRGQQVTLRCSPKSGHDTVSWYQQALGQGPQFIFQYYEEEERQRGNFPDRFSGHQFPNYSSELNVNALLLGDSALYLCASSLVGGRNTEAFFGQGTRLTVV.